This entry features one T cell receptor beta chain sequence. The CDR3 totals 16 residues. The V gene end was trimmed by 3 bases and the J gene end by 4 bases; junction bases not matched to a gene: 9. This sample was included in a study of blood T cell repertoires in COVID-19. Looking at the study overall: Sites in the United States, Italy and Spain provided acute and convalescent COVID-19 samples.

In the authors' workflow: Nucleated cell counts were estimated from reference gene primer amplification. Libraries were prepared by immunoSEQ multiplex PCR; TCRdb keeps only in-frame clonotypes and omits some of them. V, J and clone size are those of that table, while D and trimming were read from the DNA. Of around 150,000 clones detected, roughly 80% appear once; the ten largest clones hold approximately 6.8%. One Seattle source followed patients from active infection through their disease course. The origin of this receptor is a woman between 40 and 55 years old with COVID-19, enrolled during active disease. The sample was peripheral blood. The chain joins TRBV23-1 to TRBJ2-1; 7 bases agree with TRBD1. TRBV23-1 is flagged as an ORF with uncertain function. CDR3 in DNA: TGCGCCAGCAGTCAGCCCCGGGACAGTCGGTACAATGAGCAGTTCTTC. Its protein is CASSQPRDSRYNEQFF.